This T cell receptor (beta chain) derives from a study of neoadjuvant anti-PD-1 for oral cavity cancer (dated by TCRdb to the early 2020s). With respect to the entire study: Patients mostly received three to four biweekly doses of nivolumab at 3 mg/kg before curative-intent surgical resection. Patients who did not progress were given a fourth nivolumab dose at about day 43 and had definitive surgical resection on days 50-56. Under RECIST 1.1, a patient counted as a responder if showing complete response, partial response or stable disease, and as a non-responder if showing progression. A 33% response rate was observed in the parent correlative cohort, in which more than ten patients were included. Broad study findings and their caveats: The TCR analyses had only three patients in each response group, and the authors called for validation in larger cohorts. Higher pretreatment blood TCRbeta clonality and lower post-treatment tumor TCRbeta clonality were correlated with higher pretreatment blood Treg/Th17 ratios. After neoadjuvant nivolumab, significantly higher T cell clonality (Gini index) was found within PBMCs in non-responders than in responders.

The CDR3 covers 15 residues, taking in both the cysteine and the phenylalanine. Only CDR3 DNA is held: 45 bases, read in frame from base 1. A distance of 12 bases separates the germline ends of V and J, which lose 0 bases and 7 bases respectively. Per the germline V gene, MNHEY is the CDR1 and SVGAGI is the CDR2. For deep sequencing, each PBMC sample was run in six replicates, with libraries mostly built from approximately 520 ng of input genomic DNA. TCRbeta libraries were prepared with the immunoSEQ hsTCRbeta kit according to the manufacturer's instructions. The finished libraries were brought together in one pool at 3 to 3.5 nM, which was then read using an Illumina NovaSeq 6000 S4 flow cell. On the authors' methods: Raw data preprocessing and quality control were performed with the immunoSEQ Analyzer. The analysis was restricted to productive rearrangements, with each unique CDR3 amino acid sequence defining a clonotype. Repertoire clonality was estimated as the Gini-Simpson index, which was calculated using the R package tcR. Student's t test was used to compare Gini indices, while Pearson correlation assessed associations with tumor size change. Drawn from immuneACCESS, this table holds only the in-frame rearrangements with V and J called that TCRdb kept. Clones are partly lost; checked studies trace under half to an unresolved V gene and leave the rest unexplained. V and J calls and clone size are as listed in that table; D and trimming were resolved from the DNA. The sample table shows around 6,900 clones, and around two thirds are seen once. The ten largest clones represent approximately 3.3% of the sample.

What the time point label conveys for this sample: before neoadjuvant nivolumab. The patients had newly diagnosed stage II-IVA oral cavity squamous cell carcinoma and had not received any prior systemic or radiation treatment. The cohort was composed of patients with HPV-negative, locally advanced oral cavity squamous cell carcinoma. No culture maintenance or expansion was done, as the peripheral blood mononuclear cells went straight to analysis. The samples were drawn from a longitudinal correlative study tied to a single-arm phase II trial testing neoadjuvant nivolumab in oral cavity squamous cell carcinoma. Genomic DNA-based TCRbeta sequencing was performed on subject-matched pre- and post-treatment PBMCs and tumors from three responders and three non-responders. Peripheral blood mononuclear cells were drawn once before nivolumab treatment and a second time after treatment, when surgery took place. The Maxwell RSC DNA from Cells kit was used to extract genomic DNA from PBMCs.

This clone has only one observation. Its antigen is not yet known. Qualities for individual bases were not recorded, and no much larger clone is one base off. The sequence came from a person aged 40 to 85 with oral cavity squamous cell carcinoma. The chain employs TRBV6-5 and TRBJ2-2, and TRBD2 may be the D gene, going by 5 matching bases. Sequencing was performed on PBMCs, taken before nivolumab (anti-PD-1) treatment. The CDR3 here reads CASSYSITRVGELFF. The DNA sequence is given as TGTGCCAGCAGTTACTCGATAACTAGGGTCGGGGAGCTGTTTTTT.